This T cell receptor beta chain derives from a study of spatial heterogeneity in lung cancer. This clonotype has only a few counts. Deletions cut 8 bases from V and 5 bases from J, with 19 bases between. The CDR3 runs 14 residues. In germline, CDR1 is SQVTM, CDR2 ANQGSEA. Indicated time point: sample taken at primary tumor resection. Unsorted whole RNA from tumor, nontumor lung or frozen PBMC underwent sequencing. In TCRdb, the 5' RACE reads were re-called with MiXCR into one record per CDR3 protein. In the table there are tens of thousands of distinct CDR3 sequences, approximately 8.2% of which are singletons.

This sequence joins TRBV29-1 and TRBJ2-4; tentatively, D is TRBD1 (6 bases). The sequencing used PBMCs, collected at surgery. The sequence was obtained from a male donor with early-stage non-small cell lung cancer. This CDR3 is CSTRGPGAENIQYF. The CDR3 region has the DNA TGCAGCACCAGAGGGCCAGGGGCGGAAAACATTCAGTACTTC. Full variable domain (remainder filled in from reference TRBV29-1 and TRBJ2-4): SAVISQKPSRDICQRGTSLTIQCQVDSQVTMMFWYRQQPGQSLTLIATANQGSEATYESGFVIDKFPISRPNLTFSTLTVSNMSPEDSSIYLCSTRGPGAENIQYFGAGTRLSVL.